Shown below are 8 T cell receptor beta chains from a single sample sequenced in a study of CD8 T cells in Susac syndrome. An input of about 0.45 to 1 ug of RNA was subjected to reverse transcription using random hexamers. TCRdb analysed the immunoSEQ multiplex PCR reads with MiXCR anew, one entry per CDR3 protein. This table holds 160,000 or so distinct CDR3 sequences, roughly 94% found once. The sample was CD4+ T cells from PBMCs. The receptors originated from a human donor in good health.

The V call is TRBV20-1, the J call TRBJ1-4, with a possible D match to TRBD1 (5 bases). The CDR3 sequence is 14 residues long. V lost 1 base and J lost 4, with 10 bases in between. Germline lookup yields CDR1 DFQATT and CDR2 SNEGSKA (reference sequence). The CDR3 DNA sequence: TGCAGTGCTAGAGTCGCCAGGGATAATGAAAAACTGTTTTTT. As protein: CSARVARDNEKLFF.

The chain joins TRBV7-2 to TRBJ2-7; TRBD2 is a possible D gene (6 bases). There are 15 residues in the CDR3. Trimming removed 3 bases from V and 1 base from J, with 13 bases in between. Germline lookup yields CDR1 SGHTA and CDR2 FQGNSA. DNA of the CDR3: TGTGCCAGCAGCTTCGGGGGTAGCGTATCCTACGAGCAGTACTTC. Translating gives CASSFGGSVSYEQYF.

V and J are TRBV20-1 and TRBJ1-1, with 8 positions matching TRBD1. Germline-derived CDR1 and CDR2 are DFQATT and SNEGSKA (reference sequence). Unmatched junction bases numbered 4, after V lost 3 bases and J lost 1 base. This CDR3 region has 14 residues. In DNA, the CDR3 is TGCAGTGCTAGGGCCGGGACAGGGAACACTGAAGCTTTCTTT. Translation: CSARAGTGNTEAFF.

The chain carries TRBV6-5 and TRBJ1-1; D gene ambiguous. Germline V gene sequence: CDR1 MNHEY, CDR2 SVGAGI. V was clipped by 0 bases and J by 4 bases, with 6 bases between them. The CDR3 covers 13 residues. CDR3: CASSYSWVTEAFF. The CDR3 DNA reads TGTGCCAGCAGTTACTCATGGGTCACTGAAGCTTTCTTT.

V gene TRBV20-1 combines with J gene TRBJ1-2, with a tentative D call TRBD1 (6 bases). Germline CDR1 and CDR2: DFQATT and SNEGSKA (reference sequence). Deletions cut 8 bases from V and 3 bases from J, with 13 bases between. The CDR3 is made up of 12 amino acids. The CDR3, as DNA: TGCAGTTCTATGGACAGCGACTATGGCTACACCTTC. Translating it yields CSSMDSDYGYTF.

The chain links TRBV6-1 to TRBJ1-5; D may be TRBD1 (5 bases). Germline assignment: CDR1 MNHNS and CDR2 SASEGT. The CDR3 length is 12 residues. Trimming took 3 bases from V and 5 from J, leaving 5 bases between them. The CDR3 DNA sequence: TGTGCCAGCAGTGAGGGGGATCAGCCCCAGCATTTT. This encodes CASSEGDQPQHF.

The chain carries TRBV27 and TRBJ2-1; 11 bases agree with TRBD2. The CDR3 spans 16 residues. J gave up 5 bases and V 6 bases, and 9 bases lay outside the gene matches. CDR1 MNHEY and CDR2 SMNVEV come from the germline V gene (reference sequence). The DNA of the CDR3 is TGTGCCAGCAGATCCTCTAGCGGGGGGCCGGACAATGAGCAGTTCTTC. This gives the protein CASRSSSGGPDNEQFF.

The rearrangement uses TRBV12-3 or TRBV12-4 and TRBJ2-2; possibly TRBD2 for D (6 bases). The ends were cut back, 6 bases at V and 0 bases at J, with 8 bases in the middle. CDR3 length equals 14 residues. This chain's CDR3 is CASRAGPNTGELFF. The CDR3 DNA is TGTGCCAGCAGGGCGGGACCGAACACCGGGGAGCTGTTTTTT.